This T cell receptor (beta chain) is drawn from a study of vaccination effects on CD4 cells after COVID-19 (dated by TCRdb to about 2022). General notes on the study: Across the study, the median time from the second dose to post-vaccine sampling was 72 days (range 14 to 241). The study compared SARS-CoV-2 spike-specific CD4+ TCR repertoires before and after mRNA vaccination in COVID-19 convalescent patients and infection-naive vaccine recipients. Altogether, around 11 COVID-19 convalescent patients and 4 SARS-CoV-2-naive healthy vaccine recipients made up the full study. Cultures from other donors in the study were sequenced with the Oncomine TCR Beta short-read assay on an Illumina iSeq 100.

Libraries came from the immunoSEQ multiplex PCR assay. TCR beta CDR3 sequencing was performed on DNA from the cultured, isolated CD4+ T cells. The authors processed their data as follows. The analysis removed non-productive TCR sequences, trimmed reads to the CDR3 region, and retained only CDR3s that were 7 or more amino acids long. Antigen-specific clonotypes were identified using the MANAFEST web app by comparison of expansion in peptide wells against reference cultures. To count as positive, a clone had to show expansion at FDR<0.05 compared with the reference and with all other wells, an odds ratio above 5, and a frequency above 0.1% in two replicate wells. A clonotype was called cross-reactive if it was significantly expanded both in SARS-CoV-2 spike wells and in at least one common cold coronavirus spike condition. Levenshtein distance calculated with the stringdist R package was used to assess CDR3 similarity, and unrooted trees were constructed with ape in R 3.6.1. Sourced from immuneACCESS, this table was stored by TCRdb with only in-frame sequences that have V and J called. A share of the clones is absent; for the studies checked, an unresolved V gene accounts for under half, and the remainder has no known explanation. The DNA gave D and trimming, while V, J and clone size come from that table. The sample table lists roughly 24,000 clones, roughly 79% of them with a count of one. In total, the top ten clones hold 6.5% of the sample.

The ViraFEST assay stimulated PBMC with viral peptide pools and then used TCR sequencing to identify antigen-specific CD4+ T cell clonotypes by expansion. After about 9 days of culture, CD4+ T cells were isolated with the EasySep CD4+ T cell isolation kit. Two doses of either the BNT162b2 or the mRNA-1273 mRNA SARS-CoV-2 vaccine were administered to participants. None of the healthy vaccine recipients had a prior SARS-CoV-2 infection, which was confirmed by nucleocapsid antibody tests that came back negative both before and after vaccination. Each well held around 1.9 million PBMC cultured in IMDM containing roughly 4.9% human AB serum, roughly 9.6 IU/ml IL-2 and gentamicin, along with roughly 10 ug/ml peptides. On days 3 and 7, half of the culture medium was replaced with fresh IL-2-containing medium. Unless otherwise noted, each peptide stimulation condition was cultured in triplicate wells. PBMC were separated from whole blood using Ficoll-Paque Plus gradient centrifugation and were then either cryopreserved at -140C or used fresh. The spike proteins of SARS-CoV-2 and of the common cold coronaviruses HCoV-NL63, HCoV-OC43 and HCoV-229E were spanned by overlapping peptide pools. The QIAamp micro DNA kit was used to extract genomic DNA from the cultured CD4+ T cells.

The study at large found these results: Both infection-induced and vaccine-induced clones contracted markedly at late post-vaccination timepoints, which is consistent with waning T cell responses. Only a small number of convalescent patients were included, and no early post-infection timepoints were available, which limited the study. In healthy vaccine recipients, vaccine-induced clones were almost all SARS-CoV-2 mono-reactive, with only 1 of 255 cross-reactive with common cold coronaviruses.

On this clone: There is no known antigen for this receptor. The record has no base qualities; no much larger clone is one base away.

V loses 6 bases, J loses 2 bases, and the germline ends lie 16 bases apart. The CDR3 covers 15 residues, taking in both the cysteine and the phenylalanine. Of all the DNA, just the CDR3 is kept, 45 bases in frame from base 1. The germline V gene encodes CDR1 LNHDA and CDR2 SQIVND (reference sequence). The sequence links TRBV19 to TRBJ1-2; the D gene is unclear. Material: CD4+ T cells from PBMCs cultured with SARS-CoV-2 spike peptides, obtained after COVID-19 vaccination. What this sample's cell subset or site label stands for: SARS-CoV-2 spike overlapping peptide pool stimulation. The TCR was taken from a human donor who received a COVID-19 vaccine. Some clones in this sample may be carry-over from other donors' samples. The DNA sequence is TGTGCCAGTAGCCCTGGGCAGCCCAAGAACTATGGCTACACCTTC. Its coded protein is CASSPGQPKNYGYTF.